The 6 T cell receptor beta chains listed next were all sequenced from one sample in a study of T cells in Graves' hyperthyroidism and ophthalmopathy. The CDR3 regions of TCR beta were amplified from RNA transcripts. TCR CDR3 underwent first-round RT-PCR with the HTBI primer set. TCRdb re-called the multiplex PCR reads with MiXCR, one entry per CDR3 protein. There are around 250,000 distinct CDR3 sequences in the sample; just over 14% occur only once, and roughly 14% lies in the top ten. The sequenced sample consisted of blood. Source of these receptors: a woman aged 40 to 50 with Graves' hyperthyroidism that later progressed to Graves' ophthalmopathy.

This clonotype was seen at least ten times. The V gene is TRBV2, the J gene TRBJ2-4, with D hard to call. The CDR3 loop spans 10 amino acids. Trimming removed 6 bases from V and 6 bases from J, with 3 bases in between. In germline, CDR1 is SNHLY, CDR2 FYNNEI. The CDR3 reads CASRGNIQYF. As DNA, the CDR3 is TGTGCCAGCAGGGGAAACATTCAGTACTTC.

This clonotype was counted at least ten times. The chain has TRBV7-8 and TRBJ2-3, with a tentative D call TRBD1 (6 bases). The CDR3 consists of 17 residues. The germline V gene has CDR1 SGHVS and CDR2 FQNEAQ. The V end was cut by 1 base, the J end by 0 bases, with 14 bases between. The CDR3 loop is CASSLEAAGASTDTQYF. The CDR3 nucleotides read TGTGCCAGCAGCTTAGAGGCCGCAGGGGCCAGCACAGATACGCAGTATTTT.

In this sample, this clonotype turned up a few times. This chain joins TRBV20-1 and TRBJ2-1; the D gene is possibly TRBD2 (7 bases). This CDR3 is built from 17 residues. From germline, CDR1 is DFQATT and CDR2 SNEGSKA (reference sequence). V was pared by 6 bases and J by 10 bases, with 31 bases between. CDR3: CSARPTFSAGVRGEQFF. The CDR3 DNA reads as TGCAGTGCACGCCCCACTTTTTCGGCGGGAGTGAGGGGGGAGCAGTTCTTC.

This clonotype was observed at least ten times. The V gene is TRBV19, the J gene TRBJ2-1, with TRBD2 matching over 11 bases. Trimming removed 6 bases from V and 8 bases from J; junction bases left unmatched: 15. The CDR3 totals 17 residues. Germline values: CDR1 LNHDA, CDR2 SQIVND (reference sequence). CDR3 residues: CASSLTGSGRALDEQFF. The CDR3 DNA reads as TGTGCCAGTAGCCTAACAGGTAGCGGGAGGGCCTTAGATGAGCAGTTCTTC.

This clonotype appeared a single time. The chain uses TRBV28 and TRBJ2-3, with 10 bases matching TRBD2. With 3 bases clipped from V and 2 bases from J, the junction kept 5 bases outside the gene matches. The CDR3 is 16 residues long. The germline gives CDR1 MDHEN, CDR2 SYDVKM. The CDR3 sequence: CASSFRLAGVTDTQYF. The CDR3 coding sequence is TGTGCCAGCAGTTTCCGGCTAGCGGGAGTCACAGATACGCAGTATTTT.

This clonotype came up many times. The rearrangement links TRBV19 to TRBJ2-7; D is possibly TRBD2 (6 bases). CDR1 and CDR2 (germline): LNHDA, SQIVND (reference sequence). This CDR3 contains 15 residues. The V end lost 7 bases, the J end lost 0 bases, and 16 bases lay between the germline ends. The CDR3 sequence: CASTAGPRSSYEQYF. DNA for the CDR3: TGTGCCAGTACCGCGGGACCGCGCTCCTCCTACGAGCAGTACTTC.